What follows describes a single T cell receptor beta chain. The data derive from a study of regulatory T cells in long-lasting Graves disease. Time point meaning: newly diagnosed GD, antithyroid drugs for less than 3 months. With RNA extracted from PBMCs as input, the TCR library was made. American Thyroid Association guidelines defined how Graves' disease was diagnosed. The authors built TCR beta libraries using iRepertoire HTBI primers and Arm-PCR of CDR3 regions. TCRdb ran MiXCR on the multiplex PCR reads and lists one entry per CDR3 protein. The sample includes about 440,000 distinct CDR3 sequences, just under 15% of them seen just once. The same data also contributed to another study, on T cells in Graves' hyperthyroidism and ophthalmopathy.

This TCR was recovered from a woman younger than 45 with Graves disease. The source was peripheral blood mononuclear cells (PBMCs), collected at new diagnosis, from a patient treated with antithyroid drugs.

CDR3 in DNA: TGTGCCAGCTCAGTCGCATCTGGGGAGATCTCCTACGAGCAGTACTTC. It is translated as CASSVASGEISYEQYF. This sequence joins TRBV18 and TRBJ2-7; TRBD2 might be the D (5 bases). The CDR3 is made up of 16 amino acids. Germline V gives CDR1 KGHSH, CDR2 LQKENI. V lost 5 bases, J lost 0 bases, and 17 bases lay in between.